A single T cell receptor beta chain is shown here with its context. Its specificity is not known. This entry belongs to a study of graft-versus-host responses after intestinal transplantation. Across the whole study: Anti-thymocyte globulin induction was given to all recipients, followed by tacrolimus and steroids for around three years. General study results and limits: Researchers found peak circulating GvH clone levels linked to early post-transplant HvG declines. Researchers found GvH clones in recipient marrow, and some showed up first in ileum or blood.

The germline gives CDR1 SGHDT, CDR2 YYEEEE. This CDR3 is built from 14 residues. Trimming removed 5 bases from V and 0 bases from J; junction bases left unmatched: 4. Data came from immunoSEQ multiplex PCR; TCRdb stores just in-frame clones and leaves some out. Among about 130,000 clones listed, around 90% were seen once. This specimen consisted of unstimulated CD4+ T cells sorted from spleen or lymph node cells, obtained before intestinal transplant. The chain uses TRBV5-6 and TRBJ1-1, with 7 bases fitting TRBD1. This clonotype was obtained from a human donor who received an intestinal transplant. DNA for the CDR3: TGTGCCAGCAGGACAGGGCTAGTGAACACTGAAGCTTTCTTT. Translated: CASRTGLVNTEAFF.